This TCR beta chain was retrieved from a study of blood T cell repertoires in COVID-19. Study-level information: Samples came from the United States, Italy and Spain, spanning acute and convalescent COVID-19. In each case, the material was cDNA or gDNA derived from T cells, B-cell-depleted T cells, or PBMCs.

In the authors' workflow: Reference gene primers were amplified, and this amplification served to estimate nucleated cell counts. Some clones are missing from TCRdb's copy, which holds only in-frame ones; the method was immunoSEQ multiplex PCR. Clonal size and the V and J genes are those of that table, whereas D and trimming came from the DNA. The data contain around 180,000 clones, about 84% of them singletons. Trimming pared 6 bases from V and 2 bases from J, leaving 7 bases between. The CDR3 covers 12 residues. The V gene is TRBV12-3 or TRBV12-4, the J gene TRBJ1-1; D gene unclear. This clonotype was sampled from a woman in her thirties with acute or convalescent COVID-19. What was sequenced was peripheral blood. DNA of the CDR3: TGTGCCAGCAGGGCTTTAAACACTGAAGCTTTCTTT. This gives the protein CASRALNTEAFF.